The rows below give T cell receptor beta chains drawn from one sample of a study of human T cells and chemical hapten exposure. TCRdb reprocessed the RACE reads with MiXCR, giving one entry per CDR3 protein. The data show roughly 100,000 distinct CDR3 sequences, with less than 40% seen just once and more than 2.5% held by the top ten. The sample in question was whole blood, obtained in connection with sensitization to the hapten diphenylcyclopropenone (DPC). These receptors originate from a man in his forties with alopecia areata. Some clones in this sample may be carry-over from other donors' samples. Each CDR3 is given with its conserved first and last residue. The D gene is left open where the match is weak. Expanded clones get a size class; other rows say once, few or many, or leave the size out.

V gene: TRBV18; clone size: few; J gene: TRBJ1-5; D gene: -; CDR3 protein: CASSVKRNQPQHF; CDR3 DNA: TGTGCCAGCTCAGTTAAGAGGAATCAGCCCCAGCATTTT
V gene: TRBV29-1; clone size: -; J gene: TRBJ2-1; D gene: -; CDR3 protein: CSVEVGRSEQFF; CDR3 DNA: TGCAGCGTAGAGGTCGGACGATCTGAGCAGTTCTTC
V gene: TRBV7-9; clone size: -; J gene: TRBJ1-1; D gene: -; CDR3 protein: CASSLISREAFF; CDR3 DNA: TGTGCCAGCAGCTTAATTTCGAGAGAAGCTTTCTTT
V gene: TRBV29-1; clone size: -; J gene: TRBJ2-3; D gene: -; CDR3 protein: CSVETLTVLKRDTQYF; CDR3 DNA: TGCAGCGTTGAAACCCTGACAGTTCTAAAGCGAGATACGCAGTATTTT
V gene: TRBV29-1; clone size: -; J gene: TRBJ1-1; D gene: TRBD1; CDR3 protein: CSTPGQGLAEAFF; CDR3 DNA: TGCAGCACGCCGGGACAGGGGCTTGCTGAAGCTTTCTTT
V gene: TRBV12-3/TRBV12-4; clone size: -; J gene: TRBJ1-6; D gene: TRBD1; CDR3 protein: CASSSGTDIFYNSPLHF; CDR3 DNA: TGTGCCAGCAGTTCCGGGACAGATATTTTCTATAATTCACCCCTCCACTTT
V gene: TRBV7-2; clone size: -; J gene: TRBJ1-5; D gene: -; CDR3 protein: CASSLVGGSGQPQHF; CDR3 DNA: TGTGCCAGCAGCTTAGTGGGTGGGTCGGGGCAGCCCCAGCATTTT
V gene: TRBV25-1; clone size: few; J gene: TRBJ2-3; D gene: TRBD2; CDR3 protein: CASIGTSSTQYF; CDR3 DNA: TGTGCCAGCATTGGGACTAGCTCCACGCAGTATTTT
V gene: TRBV20-1; clone size: -; J gene: TRBJ2-7; D gene: -; CDR3 protein: CSARDGGGADEQYF; CDR3 DNA: TGCAGTGCTAGAGATGGAGGGGGCGCGGACGAGCAGTACTTC
V gene: TRBV7-3; clone size: -; J gene: TRBJ2-3; D gene: TRBD2; CDR3 protein: CASSLGTSGMTDTQYF; CDR3 DNA: TGTGCCAGCAGCTTAGGGACTAGCGGGATGACAGATACGCAGTATTTT
V gene: TRBV7-2; clone size: -; J gene: TRBJ2-1; D gene: TRBD2; CDR3 protein: CASSLRLAASDYYNEQFF; CDR3 DNA: TGTGCCAGCAGCTTAAGACTAGCGGCCTCAGATTACTACAATGAGCAGTTCTTC
V gene: TRBV7-2; clone size: -; J gene: TRBJ2-5; D gene: -; CDR3 protein: CASSVLGSKETQYF; CDR3 DNA: TGTGCCAGCAGCGTCTTGGGTTCTAAAGAGACCCAGTACTTC
V gene: TRBV9; clone size: -; J gene: TRBJ2-2; D gene: TRBD2; CDR3 protein: CASSVGLAATGELFF; CDR3 DNA: TGTGCCAGCAGCGTAGGGCTAGCGGCGACCGGGGAGCTGTTTTTT
V gene: TRBV7-2; clone size: few; J gene: TRBJ2-7; D gene: TRBD2; CDR3 protein: CASSRTRTSGSSGEQYF; CDR3 DNA: TGTGCCAGCAGCCGGACACGGACTAGCGGGAGTTCAGGCGAGCAGTACTTC
V gene: TRBV2; clone size: few; J gene: TRBJ2-3; D gene: -; CDR3 protein: CASGGGGVADTQYF; CDR3 DNA: TGTGCCAGCGGAGGGGGGGGCGTCGCAGATACGCAGTATTTT
V gene: TRBV20-1; clone size: few; J gene: TRBJ2-1; D gene: TRBD2; CDR3 protein: CSAPTSGRGNEQFF; CDR3 DNA: TGCAGTGCCCCGACTAGCGGGAGGGGCAATGAGCAGTTCTTC
V gene: TRBV24-1; clone size: few; J gene: TRBJ2-1; D gene: -; CDR3 protein: CATSDGGEPIHNEQFF; CDR3 DNA: TGTGCCACCAGTGATGGGGGCGAGCCCATTCACAATGAGCAGTTCTTC
V gene: TRBV2; clone size: once; J gene: TRBJ1-5; D gene: -; CDR3 protein: CVSGRGGQPQHF; CDR3 DNA: TGTGTCAGCGGCCGGGGTGGCCAGCCCCAGCATTTT
V gene: TRBV6-2/TRBV6-3; clone size: -; J gene: TRBJ2-1; D gene: -; CDR3 protein: CAISQTGWQFF; CDR3 DNA: TGTGCCATATCCCAGACAGGCTGGCAGTTCTTC
V gene: TRBV18; clone size: -; J gene: TRBJ1-2; D gene: -; CDR3 protein: CASSPLDVHGYTF; CDR3 DNA: TGTGCCAGCTCACCGCTTGACGTCCATGGCTACACCTTC
V gene: TRBV5-1; clone size: -; J gene: TRBJ2-5; D gene: TRBD2; CDR3 protein: CASSFRAGGPEETQYF; CDR3 DNA: TGCGCCAGCAGCTTCAGGGCGGGAGGGCCAGAAGAGACCCAGTACTTC
V gene: TRBV6-2/TRBV6-3; clone size: few; J gene: TRBJ2-3; D gene: -; CDR3 protein: CASSYSSRDNAGTDTQYF; CDR3 DNA: TGTGCCAGCAGTTATTCGTCCCGGGACAACGCGGGTACAGATACGCAGTATTTT
V gene: TRBV20-1; clone size: -; J gene: TRBJ2-4; D gene: -; CDR3 protein: CSARDGGVKNIQYF; CDR3 DNA: TGCAGTGCTAGAGACGGGGGCGTCAAAAACATTCAGTACTTC
V gene: TRBV20-1; clone size: once; J gene: TRBJ2-7; D gene: -; CDR3 protein: CSAQSTEVGYEQYF; CDR3 DNA: TGCAGTGCCCAATCGACAGAGGTGGGCTACGAGCAGTACTTC
V gene: TRBV29-1; clone size: once; J gene: TRBJ2-1; D gene: TRBD1; CDR3 protein: CSVGQGNEQFF; CDR3 DNA: TGCAGCGTGGGACAGGGCAATGAGCAGTTCTTC
V gene: TRBV29-1; clone size: -; J gene: TRBJ2-3; D gene: -; CDR3 protein: CSESDSLDTQYF; CDR3 DNA: TGCAGCGAGTCGGACAGCCTCGATACGCAGTATTTT
V gene: TRBV20-1; clone size: few; J gene: TRBJ2-3; D gene: -; CDR3 protein: CSARDWAASTDTQYF; CDR3 DNA: TGCAGTGCTAGAGATTGGGCCGCCAGCACAGATACGCAGTATTTT
V gene: TRBV6-2/TRBV6-3; clone size: few; J gene: TRBJ2-2; D gene: TRBD2; CDR3 protein: CASTLSGGRTGELFF; CDR3 DNA: TGTGCCAGCACTCTCTCTGGCGGGAGGACCGGGGAGCTGTTTTTT
V gene: TRBV3-1; clone size: -; J gene: TRBJ2-3; D gene: TRBD2; CDR3 protein: CASSQDTSGRQISTDTQYF; CDR3 DNA: TGTGCCAGCAGCCAAGACACTAGCGGGAGGCAGATTAGCACAGATACGCAGTATTTT
V gene: TRBV7-2; clone size: -; J gene: TRBJ2-3; D gene: -; CDR3 protein: CASSSFTDTQYF; CDR3 DNA: TGTGCCAGCAGCTCCTTCACAGATACGCAGTATTTT
V gene: TRBV27; clone size: -; J gene: TRBJ1-6; D gene: -; CDR3 protein: CASSFGRGDSPLHF; CDR3 DNA: TGTGCCAGCAGTTTTGGCAGGGGTGATTCACCCCTCCACTTT